This T cell receptor beta chain was obtained from a study of identical twins. CDR1 DFQATT and CDR2 SNEGSKA come from the germline V gene (reference sequence). This CDR3 contains 15 residues. The V gene end was trimmed by 4 bases and the J gene end by 5 bases; junction bases not matched to a gene: 10. TCRdb re-analysed the 5' RACE reads in MiXCR, keeping a single row per CDR3 protein. The profile covers 400,000 to 550,000 distinct CDR3 sequences, with about 20% appearing a single time and about 0.99% taken by the ten largest. The data also belong to a second study, concerning T cells expressing NK-cell markers. That source notes: Eight donors were sequenced, seven testing HCMV-seropositive and one testing seronegative.

This clonotype was obtained from a woman in her late teens or twenties in good health. This chain joins TRBV20-1 and TRBJ2-1; 8 bases match TRBD2. Sequenced: CD4+ T cells sorted from blood. CDR3 sequence: CSATPGTRSDNEQFF. In nucleotides, the CDR3 is TGCAGTGCTACCCCCGGGACTAGGAGTGACAATGAGCAGTTCTTC.